A selection of T cell receptor beta chains follows, all from one sample in a study of blood T cell repertoires in COVID-19. Produced via immunoSEQ multiplex PCR; TCRdb's table is partial and in-frame only. Of approximately 270,000 clones listed, approximately 83% were seen once; the top ten hold roughly 9.8%. Sequenced: peripheral blood. The receptors shown here come from a man of 80 years or more with acute or convalescent COVID-19. CDR3s include the opening cysteine and the closing phenylalanine or tryptophan. D genes are given only for firm matches. Size is omitted from some rows. Given values are once, few, many or a class for expanded clones.

d_call	v_call	j_call	clone_size	cdr3_aa	cdr3_nt
-	TRBV6-5	TRBJ1-3	-	CASSSAGNTIYF	TGTGCCAGCAGTAGCGCTGGAAACACCATATATTTT
-	TRBV27	TRBJ1-2	-	CASREGLISNYGYTF	TGTGCCAGCAGGGAAGGACTGATATCTAACTATGGCTACACCTTC
-	TRBV24-1	TRBJ1-2	-	CATSESGTLNYGYTF	TGTGCCACCAGTGAGTCCGGGACACTAAACTATGGCTACACCTTC
TRBD1	TRBV28	TRBJ2-5	-	CASSRWTGLRETQYF	TGTGCCAGCAGTAGATGGACAGGGCTGAGGGAGACCCAGTACTTC
-	TRBV5-1	TRBJ1-3	-	CASSAGEANTIYF	TGCGCCAGCAGCGCCGGGGAGGCAAACACCATATATTTT
-	TRBV6-5	TRBJ1-5	once	CASTWSLGDQPQHF	TGTGCCAGCACTTGGTCCTTAGGGGATCAGCCCCAGCATTTT
-	TRBV5-6	TRBJ2-7	many	CASSLMGPGGEQYF	TGTGCCAGCAGCTTAATGGGGCCGGGTGGGGAGCAGTACTTC
-	TRBV6-1	TRBJ1-4	-	CASSAYGAAALNEKLFF	TGTGCCAGCAGTGCTTATGGGGCAGCCGCCCTGAATGAAAAACTGTTTTTT
TRBD1	TRBV2	TRBJ1-1	-	CASGGQGAGTEAFF	TGTGCCAGCGGGGGACAGGGGGCGGGTACTGAAGCTTTCTTT
TRBD1	TRBV24-1	TRBJ2-2	-	CATSDLRGPPNTGELFF	TGTGCCACCAGTGATTTAAGGGGGCCACCGAACACCGGGGAGCTGTTTTTT
TRBD1	TRBV5-1	TRBJ2-1	-	CASSSQGARDNEQFF	TGCGCCAGCAGCTCCCAGGGGGCTAGGGACAATGAGCAGTTCTTC
-	TRBV12-3/TRBV12-4	TRBJ2-5	-	CASSRQIQETQYF	TGTGCCAGCAGTCGACAGATCCAAGAGACCCAGTACTTC
-	TRBV10-3	TRBJ2-7	-	CAISETQGRSYEQYF	TGTGCCATCAGTGAGACCCAGGGCCGCTCCTACGAGCAGTACTTC
-	TRBV7-2	TRBJ2-5	-	CASSLNSGETQYF	TGTGCCAGCAGCTTAAACAGCGGGGAGACCCAGTACTTC
TRBD2	TRBV5-4	TRBJ2-7	-	CASSLESLAGGIYEQYF	TGTGCCAGCAGCTTGGAAAGTCTAGCGGGAGGTATCTACGAGCAGTACTTC
-	TRBV28	TRBJ1-4	-	CASSLSLLTGLNEKLFF	TGTGCCAGCAGTTTATCCCTCCTGACGGGACTTAATGAAAAACTGTTTTTT
-	TRBV7-9	TRBJ1-3	-	CASPRQISGNTIYF	TGTGCCAGCCCCAGACAAATCTCTGGAAACACCATATATTTT
TRBD2	TRBV5-1	TRBJ2-5	-	CASSPGLAGGETQYF	TGCGCCAGCAGCCCAGGACTAGCGGGGGGAGAGACCCAGTACTTC
-	TRBV24-1	TRBJ2-3	-	CATGQDTDTQYF	TGTGCCACCGGCCAGGACACAGATACGCAGTATTTT
TRBD1	TRBV6-5	TRBJ2-7	-	CASSDRVHEQYF	TGTGCCAGCAGCGACAGGGTGCACGAGCAGTACTTC
-	TRBV10-3	TRBJ1-5	-	CATGGGSHSNQPQHF	TGTGCCACGGGGGGGGGCAGCCATAGCAATCAGCCCCAGCATTTT
TRBD2	TRBV9	TRBJ2-5	-	CASSPGLAGVTQYF	TGTGCCAGCAGCCCGGGACTAGCGGGAGTAACCCAGTACTTC
TRBD1	TRBV7-8	TRBJ1-5	-	CASSETGTQPQHF	TGTGCCAGCAGCGAGACAGGGACGCAGCCCCAGCATTTT
TRBD2	TRBV13	TRBJ2-3	-	CASSVTTSGISTDTQYF	TGTGCCAGCAGCGTTACGACTAGCGGAATTAGCACAGATACGCAGTATTTT
TRBD2	TRBV9	TRBJ2-7	once	CASSVQPSGSYEQYF	TGTGCCAGCAGCGTACAGCCTAGCGGGAGCTACGAGCAGTACTTC
-	TRBV5-6	TRBJ2-1	-	CASSLGALRYNEQFF	TGTGCCAGCAGCCTTGGAGCGCTTCGTTACAATGAGCAGTTCTTC
-	TRBV28	TRBJ1-5	-	CASIEGDGMFNQPQHF	TGTGCCAGCATCGAGGGGGACGGAATGTTCAATCAGCCCCAGCATTTT
-	TRBV7-9	TRBJ1-2	-	CASSEANYGYTF	TGTGCCAGCTCAGAAGCTAACTATGGCTACACCTTC
-	TRBV5-5	TRBJ1-1	-	CASSGQITMNTEAFF	TGTGCCAGCAGCGGGCAGATCACGATGAACACTGAAGCTTTCTTT